This TCR beta chain was sequenced in a study of blood T cell repertoires in COVID-19. V gave up 8 bases and J gave up 6 bases, with 4 bases separating them. The CDR3 covers 9 residues. From germline, CDR1 is MNHNY and CDR2 SVGAGI (reference sequence). Sequencing used immunoSEQ multiplex PCR; TCRdb keeps in-frame clones, though not all of them. The repertoire includes 90,000 to 120,000 clones, about 86% of them detected once, and under 3.5% sits in the top ten. Sequencing used PBMCs or T cells enriched from blood (not recorded which). This receptor was identified in a woman aged 45 to 65 who had recovered from COVID-19. The chain carries TRBV6-6 and TRBJ1-2; D not resolved. CDR3 loop: CASYDGYTF. In DNA, the CDR3 is TGTGCCAGCTATGATGGCTACACCTTC.